These 2 T cell receptor beta chains share one sample of origin, sequenced in a study of regulatory T cells in long-lasting Graves disease. Documented time point: persistent/refractory GD, antithyroid drugs over 5 years with positive TRAb. Generation of the TCR library employed RNA extracted from PBMCs. Investigators prepared the TCR beta libraries by applying iRepertoire HTBI primers and Arm-PCR of CDR3 regions. TCRdb itself ran the multiplex PCR reads through MiXCR, one entry per CDR3 protein. The sample lists some 370,000 distinct CDR3 sequences; about 20% were seen once. Specimen: peripheral blood mononuclear cells (PBMCs), collected when the disease was refractory, from a patient treated with antithyroid drugs. The receptors stem from a female donor with Graves disease.

This clonotype has a handful of counts. CDR3 nucleotides: TGTGCCAGCAGAGCCGGGACTACAATCTCCTACAATGAGCAGTTCTTC. Translating it yields CASRAGTTISYNEQFF. The rearrangement links TRBV27 to TRBJ2-1, with TRBD2 matching 7 bases. The germline gives CDR1 MNHEY, CDR2 SMNVEV (reference sequence). J lost 0 bases, V lost 6 bases, and 8 bases had no gene match. The CDR3 contains 16 residues.

The CDR3 region is CASRGPGQGPNEQFF. CDR3 DNA sequence: TGTGCCAGCAGGGGGCCGGGACAGGGTCCTAATGAGCAGTTCTTC. This chain links TRBV6-1 with TRBJ2-1; 9 nucleotides match TRBD1. With 6 bases clipped from V and 7 bases from J, the junction kept 10 bases outside the gene matches. Germline V gives CDR1 MNHNS, CDR2 SASEGT. The CDR3 covers 15 residues.